The entry that follows covers one TCR beta chain sequence. Its antigen is currently unknown. The repertoire was sequenced with immunoSEQ multiplex PCR; TCRdb's copy has only in-frame clones and lacks some. The sample contains 75,000 to 85,000 clones, 90% of which appear only once. These data originate in a study of T cell responses to AZD1222 COVID-19 vaccine. Whole-study results and caveats: Spike-specific TCR repertoires showed rising breadth and depth after two AZD1222 doses. It should be noted that donors were predominantly white British and more often female, and clonal diversity was possibly underestimated.

CDR1 and CDR2 (germline): SGHRS, YFSETQ. Trimming stripped 1 base from V and 1 base from J, with 8 bases between. The CDR3 extends over 15 amino acids. The sample here was peripheral blood, taken 28 days after the second AZD1222 dose. This sequence was found in an adult who received the AZD1222 COVID-19 vaccine. The chain links TRBV5-1 to TRBJ2-2; D call uncertain. CDR3 coding DNA: TGCGCCAGCAGCTTGATACATCAGAACACCGGGGAGCTGTTTTTT. Translated, it gives CASSLIHQNTGELFF. The complete variable domain, with remaining parts taken from reference TRBV5-1 and TRBJ2-2, reads KAGVTQTPRYLIKTRGQQVTLSCSPISGHRSVSWYQQTPGQGLQFLFEYFSETQRNKGNFPGRFSGRQFSNSRSEMNVSTLELGDSALYLCASSLIHQNTGELFFGEGSRLTVL.